This record looks at one T cell receptor (beta chain) sequence and its context. The CDR3 runs 13 residues. The V and J ends lost 5 bases and 5 bases respectively, with 12 bases between them. Germline CDR1 and CDR2: SGHAT and FQNNGV. In the source study's methods: Reference gene primer amplification gave nucleated cell count estimates. Only in-frame clones appear in the TCRdb table, and some are missing; sequencing was by immunoSEQ multiplex PCR. For V, J and clone size, that table is used; D and trimming come from the DNA. The sample gives 100,000 to 150,000 clones, 84% of which show up once; 12% is in the top ten. This entry comes from a study of blood T cell repertoires in COVID-19. The wider study: The samples span acute and convalescent COVID-19 from the United States, Italy and Spain. PBMCs, B-cell-depleted T cells, or T cells were the source of the cDNA or gDNA that made up the material.

Source material: peripheral blood. The receptor was derived from a woman aged 60-70 years with acute or convalescent COVID-19. V and J are TRBV11-2 and TRBJ1-2; no clear D. The CDR3 nucleotides read TGTGCCAGCAGCGTCCGGGAGGAGTATGGCTACACCTTC. Translating it yields CASSVREEYGYTF.